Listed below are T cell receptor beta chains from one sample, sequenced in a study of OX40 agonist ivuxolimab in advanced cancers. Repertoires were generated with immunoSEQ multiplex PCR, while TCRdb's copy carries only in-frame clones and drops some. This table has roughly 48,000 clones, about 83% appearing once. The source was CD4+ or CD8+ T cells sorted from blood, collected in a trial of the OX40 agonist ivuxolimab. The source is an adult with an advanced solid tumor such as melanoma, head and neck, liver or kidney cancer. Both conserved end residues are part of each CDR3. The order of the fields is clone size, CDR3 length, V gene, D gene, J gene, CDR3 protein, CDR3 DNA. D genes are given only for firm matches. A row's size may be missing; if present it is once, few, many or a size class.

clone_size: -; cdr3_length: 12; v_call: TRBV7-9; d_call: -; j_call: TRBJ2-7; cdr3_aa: CASSKLTREEYF; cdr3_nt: TGTGCCAGCAGTAAACTTACCCGCGAGGAGTACTTC
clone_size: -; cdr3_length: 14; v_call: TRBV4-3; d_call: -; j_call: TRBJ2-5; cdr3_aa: CASSQDTVQETQYF; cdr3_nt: TGCGCCAGCAGCCAAGACACGGTTCAAGAGACCCAGTACTTC
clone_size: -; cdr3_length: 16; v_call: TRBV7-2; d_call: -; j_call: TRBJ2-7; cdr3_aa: CASSLKQGPFLREQYF; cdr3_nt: TGTGCCAGCAGCTTAAAACAGGGTCCATTCCTACGCGAGCAGTACTTC
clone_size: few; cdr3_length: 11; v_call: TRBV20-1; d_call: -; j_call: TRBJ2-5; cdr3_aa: CSPGSQETQYF; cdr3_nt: TGCAGTCCTGGGAGTCAAGAGACCCAGTACTTC
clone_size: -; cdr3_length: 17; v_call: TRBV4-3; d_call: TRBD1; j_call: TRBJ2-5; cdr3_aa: CASSQVRGTGSGQTQYF; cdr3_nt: TGCGCCAGCAGCCAAGTCCGGGGGACAGGGTCCGGCCAGACCCAGTACTTC
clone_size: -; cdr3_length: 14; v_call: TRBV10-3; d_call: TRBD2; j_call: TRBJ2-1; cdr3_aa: CAIKEAGDYNEQFF; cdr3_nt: TGTGCCATCAAAGAAGCGGGGGACTACAATGAGCAGTTCTTC
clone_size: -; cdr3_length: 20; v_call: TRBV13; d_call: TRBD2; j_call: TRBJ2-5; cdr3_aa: CASRGPRGLAGVGFGETQYF; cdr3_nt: TGTGCCAGCAGAGGACCCAGGGGTCTAGCGGGGGTGGGATTCGGAGAGACCCAGTACTTC
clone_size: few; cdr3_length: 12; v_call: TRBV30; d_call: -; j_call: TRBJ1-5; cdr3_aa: CAWSVQGQPQHF; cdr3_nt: TGTGCCTGGAGTGTACAGGGTCAGCCCCAGCATTTT
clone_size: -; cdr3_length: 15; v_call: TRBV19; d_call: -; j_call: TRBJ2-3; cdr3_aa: CASSTLGQHTDTQYF; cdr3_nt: TGTGCCAGTAGTACCTTGGGACAACACACAGATACGCAGTATTTT
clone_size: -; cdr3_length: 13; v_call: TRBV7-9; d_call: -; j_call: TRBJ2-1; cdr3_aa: CASSLDLANEQFF; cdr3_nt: TGTGCCAGCAGCTTAGATCTAGCCAATGAGCAGTTCTTC
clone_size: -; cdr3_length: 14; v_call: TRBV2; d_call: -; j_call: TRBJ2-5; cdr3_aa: CASSDSRFGETQYF; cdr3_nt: TGTGCCAGCAGTGATTCCCGGTTCGGGGAGACCCAGTACTTC
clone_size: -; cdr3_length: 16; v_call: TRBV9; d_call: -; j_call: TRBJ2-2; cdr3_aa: CASTGAVGGLTGELFF; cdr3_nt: TGTGCCAGCACCGGGGCAGTCGGGGGGCTTACCGGGGAGCTGTTTTTT
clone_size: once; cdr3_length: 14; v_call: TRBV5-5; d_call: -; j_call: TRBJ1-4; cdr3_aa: CASSLSPEGEKLFF; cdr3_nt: TGTGCCAGCAGCTTGAGCCCAGAGGGTGAAAAACTGTTTTTT
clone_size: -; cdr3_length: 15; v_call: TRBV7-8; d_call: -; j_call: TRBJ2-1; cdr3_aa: CASSSKQLTGNEQFF; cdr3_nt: TGTGCCAGCAGCTCTAAGCAACTTACAGGGAATGAGCAGTTCTTC
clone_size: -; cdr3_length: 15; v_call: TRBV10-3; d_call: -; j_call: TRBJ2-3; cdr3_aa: CASGRGQGAKDTQYF; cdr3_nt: TGTGCCTCGGGGAGGGGGCAGGGGGCAAAAGATACGCAGTATTTT
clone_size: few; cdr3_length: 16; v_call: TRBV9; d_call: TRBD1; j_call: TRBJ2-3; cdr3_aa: CASSGGQDHFTDTQYF; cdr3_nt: TGTGCCAGCAGCGGGGGACAGGACCACTTCACAGATACGCAGTATTTT
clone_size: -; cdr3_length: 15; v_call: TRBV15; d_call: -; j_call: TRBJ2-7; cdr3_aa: CATSRGGGLLYEQYF; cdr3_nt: TGTGCCACCAGCAGAGGAGGGGGACTTCTCTACGAGCAGTACTTC
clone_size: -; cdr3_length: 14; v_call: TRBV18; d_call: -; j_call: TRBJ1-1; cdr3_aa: CASSPTRATEEAFF; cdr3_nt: TGTGCCAGCTCACCTACCCGGGCGACAGAGGAAGCTTTCTTT
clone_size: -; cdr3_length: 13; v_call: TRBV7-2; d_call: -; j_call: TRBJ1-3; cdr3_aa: CASSTRSGNTIYF; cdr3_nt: TGTGCCAGCAGCACCCGCTCTGGAAACACCATATATTTT
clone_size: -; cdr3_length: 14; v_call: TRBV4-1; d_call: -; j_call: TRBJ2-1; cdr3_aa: CASSQGSSYNEQFF; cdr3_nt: TGCGCCAGCAGCCAAGGATCCTCCTACAATGAGCAGTTCTTC
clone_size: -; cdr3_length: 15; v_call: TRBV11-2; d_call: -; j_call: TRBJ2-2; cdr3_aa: CASSLGLGNTGELFF; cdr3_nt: TGTGCCAGCAGCTTAGGGCTAGGGAACACCGGGGAGCTGTTTTTT
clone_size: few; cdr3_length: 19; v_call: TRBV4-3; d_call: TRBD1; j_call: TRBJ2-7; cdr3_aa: CASSAQRGRGTAEGYEQYF; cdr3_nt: TGCGCCAGCAGCGCACAAAGGGGGCGAGGGACAGCGGAAGGCTACGAGCAGTACTTC
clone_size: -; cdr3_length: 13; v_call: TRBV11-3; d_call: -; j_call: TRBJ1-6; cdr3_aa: CASSSQSNSPLHF; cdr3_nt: TGTGCCAGCAGCTCCCAGTCCAATTCACCCCTCCACTTT
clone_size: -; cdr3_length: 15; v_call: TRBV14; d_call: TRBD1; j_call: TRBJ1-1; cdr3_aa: CASSPTGTRNTEAFF; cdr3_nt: TGTGCCAGCAGCCCGACAGGGACTAGGAACACTGAAGCTTTCTTT
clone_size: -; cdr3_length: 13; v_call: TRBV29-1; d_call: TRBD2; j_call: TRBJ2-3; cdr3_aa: CSVVAGGSDTQYF; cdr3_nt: TGCAGCGTTGTTGCGGGGGGTTCAGATACGCAGTATTTT
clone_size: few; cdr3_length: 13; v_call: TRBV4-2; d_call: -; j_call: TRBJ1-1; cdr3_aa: CASSKTAVAEAFF; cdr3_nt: TGTGCCAGCAGCAAAACAGCGGTCGCTGAAGCTTTCTTT
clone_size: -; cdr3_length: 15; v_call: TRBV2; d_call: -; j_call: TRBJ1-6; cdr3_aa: CASKSRGNYNSPLHF; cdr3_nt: TGTGCCAGCAAAAGCAGGGGCAACTATAATTCACCCCTCCACTTT
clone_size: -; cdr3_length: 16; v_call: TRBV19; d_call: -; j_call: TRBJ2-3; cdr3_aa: CASTPRNRVGLDTQYF; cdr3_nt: TGTGCCAGTACCCCAAGGAACAGGGTAGGGTTGGATACGCAGTATTTT